A selection of T cell receptor beta chains follows, all from one sample in a study of T cell responses to AZD1222 COVID-19 vaccine. Profiling relied on immunoSEQ multiplex PCR, and the TCRdb table lists in-frame clones only, not all of them. This table has approximately 150,000 clones, approximately 88% appearing once. The specimen comprised peripheral blood, sampled 28 days after the second AZD1222 dose. The source is an adult who received the AZD1222 COVID-19 vaccine. The CDR3 runs from the conserved cysteine through the conserved F or W. The order of the fields is J gene, V gene, clone size, D gene, CDR3 DNA, CDR3 protein. A D gene is named only where the DNA matches it firmly. The size field is filled for only some rows; it gives once, few, many or a size class.

j_call: TRBJ1-1
v_call: TRBV25-1
clone_size: once
d_call: NA
cdr3_nt: TGTGCCAGCAGTGTGGCGGAGGCTGCTTTCTTT
cdr3_aa: CASSVAEAAFF

j_call: TRBJ1-1
v_call: TRBV6-5
clone_size: NA
d_call: NA
cdr3_nt: TGTGCCAGTCAATCAGGTGTTAACACTGAAGCTTTCTTT
cdr3_aa: CASQSGVNTEAFF

j_call: TRBJ2-3
v_call: TRBV19
clone_size: NA
d_call: NA
cdr3_nt: TGTGCCAGTAGTATAGCCCCCAGGGTGGACACAGATACGCAGTATTTT
cdr3_aa: CASSIAPRVDTDTQYF

j_call: TRBJ1-2
v_call: TRBV7-5
clone_size: NA
d_call: NA
cdr3_nt: TGTGCCAGAAGCTTAGCTGCGGGGGCGGTGGAATATGGCTACACCTTC
cdr3_aa: CARSLAAGAVEYGYTF

j_call: TRBJ2-5
v_call: TRBV12-3/TRBV12-4
clone_size: NA
d_call: NA
cdr3_nt: TGTGCCAGCAGTTTAACCCCGGTGGAGACCCAGTACTTC
cdr3_aa: CASSLTPVETQYF

j_call: TRBJ1-6
v_call: TRBV4-3
clone_size: NA
d_call: TRBD1
cdr3_nt: TGCGCCAGCAGCCAAGAGGACAGGGGAGGCTCACCCCTCCACTTT
cdr3_aa: CASSQEDRGGSPLHF

j_call: TRBJ1-1
v_call: TRBV14
clone_size: NA
d_call: NA
cdr3_nt: TGTGCCAGCAGCCAAGATATGAACACTGAAGCTTTCTTT
cdr3_aa: CASSQDMNTEAFF

j_call: TRBJ1-6
v_call: TRBV7-3
clone_size: NA
d_call: NA
cdr3_nt: TGTGCCAGCAGCTTGGACCTGAATTCACCCCTCCACTTT
cdr3_aa: CASSLDLNSPLHF

j_call: TRBJ1-2
v_call: TRBV5-5
clone_size: NA
d_call: NA
cdr3_nt: TGTGCCAGCAGCCCAGCTCCAGGGTGGATGAATGGCTACACCTTC
cdr3_aa: CASSPAPGWMNGYTF

j_call: TRBJ1-1
v_call: TRBV6-5
clone_size: NA
d_call: NA
cdr3_nt: TGTGCCAGCAAGTTACGGGTACGGGGGAACACTGAAGCTTTCTTT
cdr3_aa: CASKLRVRGNTEAFF

j_call: TRBJ1-1
v_call: TRBV19
clone_size: once
d_call: NA
cdr3_nt: TGTGCCAGTAGTAGACAGACGGGGAACACTGAAGCTTTCTTT
cdr3_aa: CASSRQTGNTEAFF

j_call: TRBJ2-4
v_call: TRBV23-1
clone_size: NA
d_call: NA
cdr3_nt: TGCGCCAGCACCAAAATGTTCAGGCCCCGGACACTCCTTCGGATTCAGTACTTC
cdr3_aa: CASTKMFRPRTLLRIQYF

j_call: TRBJ2-1
v_call: TRBV25-1
clone_size: NA
d_call: NA
cdr3_nt: TGTGCCAGCAGTTCGTCGACACCTGAGCAGTTCTTC
cdr3_aa: CASSSSTPEQFF

j_call: TRBJ2-3
v_call: TRBV20-1
clone_size: once
d_call: NA
cdr3_nt: TGCAGTGCTTATTGGCTGGGCACGCAGTATTTT
cdr3_aa: CSAYWLGTQYF

j_call: TRBJ1-4
v_call: TRBV4-1
clone_size: NA
d_call: TRBD1
cdr3_nt: TGCGCCAGCAGTAAGAACCGACAGGGTAACGAAAAACTGTTTTTT
cdr3_aa: CASSKNRQGNEKLFF

j_call: TRBJ2-7
v_call: TRBV18
clone_size: NA
d_call: TRBD1
cdr3_nt: TGTGCCAGCTCCGGTACCGGGACAGGGGGTTCCGAGCAGTACTTC
cdr3_aa: CASSGTGTGGSEQYF

j_call: TRBJ1-2
v_call: TRBV6-5
clone_size: NA
d_call: TRBD1
cdr3_nt: TGTGCCAGCAGTACGACAGGGATCGGCTACACCTTC
cdr3_aa: CASSTTGIGYTF

j_call: TRBJ2-5
v_call: TRBV4-1
clone_size: NA
d_call: NA
cdr3_nt: TGCGCCAGCAGCCCCAGTGGGGTAGCGATCCCCGGAGGGGAGTACTTC
cdr3_aa: CASSPSGVAIPGGEYF

j_call: TRBJ2-5
v_call: TRBV20-1
clone_size: NA
d_call: TRBD2
cdr3_nt: TGCAGTGCGAGTACTAGCGGGGGGGCAGGGAAGACCCAGTACTTC
cdr3_aa: CSASTSGGAGKTQYF

j_call: TRBJ1-1
v_call: TRBV5-1
clone_size: once
d_call: TRBD1
cdr3_nt: TGCGCCAGCAGCGGCGGGACAGGGGACACTGAAGCTTTCTTT
cdr3_aa: CASSGGTGDTEAFF

j_call: TRBJ1-3
v_call: TRBV18
clone_size: NA
d_call: TRBD1
cdr3_nt: TGTGCCAGCTCACCAACAGGGGCCAGCCTCTTAGGAAACACCATATATTTT
cdr3_aa: CASSPTGASLLGNTIYF

j_call: TRBJ1-5
v_call: TRBV30
clone_size: NA
d_call: TRBD1
cdr3_nt: TGTGCCTGCCTCCGGGACAGGGAAGTGGGCAATCAGCCCCAGCATTTT
cdr3_aa: CACLRDREVGNQPQHF